Here is one T cell receptor beta chain with its context. The ends lost 5 bases at V and 0 bases at J; junction bases unmatched: 4. This CDR3 comprises 16 residues. From germline, CDR1 is MDHEN and CDR2 SYDVKM. The record originates from a study of shared clonotypes between healthy human individuals. Data came from immunoSEQ multiplex PCR; TCRdb stores just in-frame clones and leaves some out. The table records about 380,000 clones, 95% to 97% of them present only once. Free of recent acute infections or vaccinations, the donors were healthy HIV-negative adults. This chain connects TRBV28 to TRBJ2-1; the match to TRBD2 covers 10 bases. The TCR originated in a man aged 25-45 years in good health. Sequenced: memory CD8+ T cells sorted from blood. Noted subset: CD45RO+ cells pooled with CCR7-negative TemRA cells. The CDR3 DNA reads TGTGCCAGCAGTCGGACTAGCGGTGGCTCCTACAATGAGCAGTTCTTC. Translated, it gives CASSRTSGGSYNEQFF. The entire variable domain, with the rest obtained from reference TRBV28 and TRBJ2-1, is as follows: DVKVTQSSRYLVKRTGEKVFLECVQDMDHENMFWYRQDPGLGLRLIYFSYDVKMKEKGDIPEGYSVSREKKERFSLILESASTNQTSMYLCASSRTSGGSYNEQFFGPGTRLTVL.